This entry lists 27 T cell receptor beta chains sequenced from one sample in a study of cytomegalovirus exposure and HLA in healthy donors. The study ran its PCR with 60 Vbeta and 13 Jbeta primers. Assay used: immunoSEQ multiplex PCR; TCRdb lists only in-frame clones, some missing. The sample has roughly 190,000 clones, just under 80% seen once. What was sequenced was PBMCs. The receptors originated from a female donor in good health and CMV-seronegative.

CDR3 region: CASSQESGRAAYNEQFF. The CDR3 region has the DNA TGCGCCAGCAGCCAAGAATCGGGGAGGGCGGCCTACAATGAGCAGTTCTTC. This chain links TRBV4-1 with TRBJ2-1; 7 positions match TRBD2. J gave up 2 bases and V 0 bases, and 7 bases lay outside the gene matches. In germline, CDR1 is MGHRA, CDR2 YSYEKL. The CDR3 consists of 17 residues.

The V call is TRBV11-2, the J call TRBJ2-7, with 8 bases lining up with TRBD2. Per the germline V gene, CDR1 is SGHAT and CDR2 is FQNNGV. The CDR3 loop spans 16 amino acids. Trimming took 4 bases from V and 4 from J; bases not matched to a gene: 12. The DNA for the CDR3 is TGTGCCAGCAGCTCCCACTTCAGCGGGGGAGATTACGAGCAGTACTTC. Translated, it gives CASSSHFSGGDYEQYF. Full variable domain (rest looked up from reference TRBV11-2 and TRBJ2-7): EAGVAQSPRYKIIEKRQSVAFWCNPISGHATLYWYQQILGQGPKLLIQFQNNGVVDDSQLPKDRFSAERLKGVDSTLKIQPAKLEDSAVYLCASSSHFSGGDYEQYFGPGTRLTVT.

About this clone itself: An end of the junction does not agree with germline; a read error may underlie this. CDR3 region: CSSSISGYEQYF. The CDR3 DNA sequence: TGTTCCAGCAGTATAAGCGGGTACGAGCAGTACTTC. This chain links TRBV7-9 with TRBJ2-7, with D perhaps TRBD2 (6 bases). The CDR3 totals 12 residues. Germline V gives CDR1 SEHNR, CDR2 FQNEAQ (reference sequence).

The CDR3 DNA sequence: TGCAGCTTCGTGGGGGGGCCCTACGAGCAGTACTTC. Its translation is CSFVGGPYEQYF. This rearrangement joins TRBV29-1 to TRBJ2-7, with a tentative D call TRBD2 (7 bases). Germline V lookup: CDR1 SQVTM, CDR2 ANQGSEA. This CDR3 spans 12 amino acids. V lost 8 bases and J lost 2, with 13 bases in between.

The chain joins TRBV15 to TRBJ1-2; 8 bases agree with TRBD1. This CDR3 comprises 12 residues. Germline-derived CDR1 and CDR2 are LNHNV and YYDKDF (reference sequence). V trimming: 5 bases; J trimming: 5 bases; junction bases outside the gene matches: 1. In DNA form, the CDR3 reads TGTGCCACCAGCCGACAGGGGTATGGCTACACCTTC. Its translation is CATSRQGYGYTF.

V is TRBV5-4 and J is TRBJ2-7; tentatively, D is TRBD2 (6 bases). Germline CDR1 SGHNT, CDR2 YYREEE (reference sequence). The CDR3 sequence is 14 residues long. V gave up 2 bases and J gave up 6 bases, with 15 bases separating them. The CDR3 nucleotides read TGTGCCAGCAGCTTACGGGGGATTTCGGGCGAGCAGTACTTC. It is translated as CASSLRGISGEQYF.

V and J are TRBV5-4 and TRBJ2-7, with 7 bases lining up with TRBD2. J gave up 2 bases and V 0 bases, and 5 bases lay outside the gene matches. The germline CDR1 and CDR2 sequences are SGHNT and YYREEE (reference sequence). The CDR3 totals 15 residues. CDR3 residues: CASSLAERDAYEQYF. In DNA, the CDR3 is TGTGCCAGCAGCTTGGCCGAGCGGGACGCCTACGAGCAGTACTTC.

This chain joins TRBV7-2 and TRBJ2-7, with 12 bases identical to TRBD1. The CDR3 contains 15 residues. The V gene's germline CDR1 is SGHTA and CDR2 FQGNSA. The V segment lost 5 bases and the J segment 6 bases; nucleotides outside the gene matches: 8. As DNA, the CDR3 is TGTGCCAGCAGCCCCCGGGACAGGGGGCAACGCGAGCAGTACTTC. This codes for CASSPRDRGQREQYF.

This clone was detected only once. Germline and junction disagree at one end, which may indicate a read error. V and J are TRBV7-9 and TRBJ2-5; D unresolved. The CDR3 runs 13 residues. Germline V gene lookup returns CDR1 SEHNR and CDR2 FQNEAQ (reference sequence). This chain's CDR3 is CSSSLQQQETQYF. CDR3 bases: TGTTCCAGCAGCTTACAACAGCAAGAGACCCAGTACTTC.

This chain joins TRBV4-1 and TRBJ2-2; TRBD1 matches at 7 bases. Germline CDR1 reads MGHRA; CDR2 reads YSYEKL. V dropped 3 bases and J dropped 5; count of bases not matched to a gene: 6. The CDR3 is made up of 15 amino acids. The CDR3 here is CASSHPPQGTGELFF. As DNA, the CDR3 is TGCGCCAGCAGCCACCCTCCACAGGGGACCGGGGAGCTGTTTTTT.

Here the CDR3 DNA reads TGTGCCAGCAGTACTTCAGGGTCCTCCTACAATGAGCAGTTCTTC. This codes for CASSTSGSSYNEQFF. This rearrangement joins TRBV27 to TRBJ2-1, with D tentatively TRBD1 (5 bases). From germline, CDR1 is MNHEY and CDR2 SMNVEV (reference sequence). The CDR3 totals 15 residues. V was pared by 5 bases and J by 0 bases, with 11 bases between.

The chain is built from TRBV11-2 and TRBJ1-2, with D unresolved. The CDR3 is made up of 14 amino acids. Germline loops: CDR1 SGHAT, CDR2 FQNNGV. The V end was cut by 1 base, the J end by 4 bases, with 10 bases between. The DNA for the CDR3 is TGTGCCAGCAGCTTAGTAACAGCATCCTATGGCTACACCTTC. This gives the protein CASSLVTASYGYTF. The whole variable domain, remainder taken from reference TRBV11-2 and TRBJ1-2, is EAGVAQSPRYKIIEKRQSVAFWCNPISGHATLYWYQQILGQGPKLLIQFQNNGVVDDSQLPKDRFSAERLKGVDSTLKIQPAKLEDSAVYLCASSLVTASYGYTFGSGTRLTVV.

The V call is TRBV9, the J call TRBJ2-5; TRBD2 matches at 7 bases. The closer fit of TRBJ2-7 to the DNA end suggests the J call may be wrong. The CDR3 runs to 14 residues. The germline V gene has CDR1 SGDLS and CDR2 YYNGEE. CDR3: CASSAGGTTYEQYF. The CDR3 DNA reads TGTGCCAGCAGCGCGGGGGGAACGACCTACGAGCAGTACTTC.

With respect to this clone: Germline and junction disagree at one end, which may indicate a read error. This chain uses TRBV2 with TRBJ2-3; 11 nucleotides line up with TRBD2. The CDR3 has 11 amino acids. Germline assignment: CDR1 SNHLY and CDR2 FYNNEI. The CDR3 DNA reads as TGTGCCAGCAGCGTACTAGCGGGAGTAACTTTT. This translates into CASSVLAGVTF.

The V and J genes are TRBV2 and TRBJ1-1; the D is unclear. CDR3 length: 14 residues. The V end was cut by 4 bases, the J end by 2 bases, with 11 bases between. In germline, CDR1 is SNHLY, CDR2 FYNNEI. CDR3 in amino acids: CASSAQEGNTEAFF. The CDR3 DNA reads as TGTGCCAGCAGTGCTCAAGAGGGTAACACTGAAGCTTTCTTT.

The chain recombines TRBV25-1 with TRBJ1-2, with D tentatively TRBD1 (6 bases). Germline V CDR1 and CDR2: MGHDK, SYGVNS. Trimming removed 3 bases at V and 8 bases at J, with 13 bases between. The CDR3 extends over 13 amino acids. The CDR3 protein is CASSDVGAPGYTF. Written as DNA, the CDR3 is TGTGCCAGCAGTGACGTGGGGGCGCCGGGCTACACCTTC.

The chain is built from TRBV2 and TRBJ1-1; D is possibly TRBD1 (5 bases). Trimming stripped 5 bases from V and 4 bases from J, with 8 bases between. This CDR3 is 12 amino acids long. Looked up from germline, CDR1 is SNHLY and CDR2 is FYNNEI. CDR3 nucleotide sequence: TGTGCCAGCAGTACACAGGCCACTGAAGCTTTCTTT. The encoded protein is CASSTQATEAFF.

This rearrangement joins TRBV7-3 to TRBJ2-3, with 9 bases that match TRBD2. Germline V lookup: CDR1 SGHTA, CDR2 FQGTGA. Germline trimming cut 7 bases from V and 4 bases from J; bases unmatched to any gene: 6. The CDR3 consists of 14 residues. CDR3 protein: CASKFSGGADTQYF. DNA of the CDR3: TGTGCCAGCAAATTTAGCGGGGGTGCAGATACGCAGTATTTT.

This clone was recorded only once. The chain's CDR3 is CASSVNPTGGPNTGELFF. The CDR3 DNA reads as TGTGCCAGCAGCGTAAACCCAACCGGGGGGCCTAACACCGGGGAGCTGTTTTTT. This chain uses TRBV9 with TRBJ2-2; a possible D gene is TRBD2 (7 bases). V lost 1 base and J lost 2, with 18 bases in between. This CDR3 region has 18 residues. From germline, CDR1 is SGDLS and CDR2 YYNGEE.

The V and J genes are TRBV6-5 and TRBJ2-7, with D tentatively TRBD2 (5 bases). Looked up from germline, CDR1 is MNHEY and CDR2 is SVGAGI. V gave up 5 bases and J gave up 2 bases, with 13 bases separating them. The CDR3 sequence is 14 residues long. The CDR3 nucleotides are TGTGCCAGCAGTACCGGGCCGCGGGCCTACGAGCAGTACTTC. Translated, it gives CASSTGPRAYEQYF.

The table lists this clone with a count of one. V is TRBV4-1 and J is TRBJ2-5; 9 bases are shared with TRBD2. Gene TRBJ2-7 matches the end of the DNA better, so the J call may be wrong. Germline CDR1 MGHRA, CDR2 YSYEKL. The CDR3 is made up of 15 amino acids. CDR3 residues: CASSQTWTSAYEQYF. CDR3 nucleotides: TGCGCCAGCAGCCAAACCTGGACTAGCGCCTACGAGCAGTACTTC.

This chain joins TRBV5-1 and TRBJ2-1; 9 bases map to TRBD2. V dropped 4 bases and J dropped 7; count of bases not matched to a gene: 9. The CDR3 consists of 15 residues. In germline, CDR1 is SGHRS, CDR2 YFSETQ. The CDR3 DNA reads TGCGCCAGCAGCCCGCGGGAGGGCCTCGGGAATGAGCAGTTCTTC. Its translation is CASSPREGLGNEQFF.

The rearrangement links TRBV27 to TRBJ2-7; no firm D call. CDR1 and CDR2 (germline): MNHEY, SMNVEV (reference sequence). V was cut by 6 bases and J by 5 bases, with 20 bases left in between. The CDR3 extends over 15 amino acids. The CDR3 DNA sequence: TGTGCCAGCAGCCCCCTTTTGGGCTATAACGACGAGCAGTACTTC. Amino acid sequence: CASSPLLGYNDEQYF.

The gene calls are TRBV5-6 and TRBJ2-7, with 12 bases aligning to TRBD2. J was trimmed by 3 bases and V by 0 bases; bases with no gene match: 7. This CDR3 comprises 17 residues. Germline lookup yields CDR1 SGHDT and CDR2 YYEEEE. Here the CDR3 DNA reads TGTGCCAGCAGCTTGGCCCCCGGGACTAGCGGGTTCTACGAGCAGTACTTC. Protein sequence: CASSLAPGTSGFYEQYF.

The rearrangement joins TRBV28 to TRBJ2-7; TRBD1 matches 7 bases. V was clipped by 5 bases and J by 2 bases; unmatched bases: 3. The CDR3 length is 13 residues. Germline CDR1 reads MDHEN; CDR2 reads SYDVKM. CDR3 sequence reads: CASSLTGPYEQYF. The CDR3 DNA is TGTGCCAGCAGTCTGACAGGGCCCTACGAGCAGTACTTC.

This sequence joins TRBV28 and TRBJ1-1; a possible D gene is TRBD1 (5 bases). The V gene lost 5 bases and the J gene lost 0 bases, with 13 bases spanning the gap. The CDR3 consists of 15 residues. From germline, CDR1 is MDHEN and CDR2 SYDVKM. For the CDR3, the DNA is TGTGCCAGCAGTCCACAGGACGGAGTGAACACTGAAGCTTTCTTT. Translation: CASSPQDGVNTEAFF.

The chain joins TRBV5-1 to TRBJ2-7, with 7 bases that match TRBD2. Germline CDR1 and CDR2: SGHRS and YFSETQ. The CDR3 has 14 residues. V lost 6 bases and J lost 2; bases outside the gene matches: 8. The CDR3 is CASTLREGAYEQYF. CDR3 DNA: TGCGCCAGCACCCTTAGGGAGGGAGCCTACGAGCAGTACTTC.